Listed here are 25 T cell receptor beta chains from one sample, sequenced in a study of T-cell memory formation after mild COVID-19. From the 5' RACE reads, TCRdb called clonotypes with MiXCR, one entry per CDR3 protein. The data contain more than 450,000 distinct CDR3 sequences, 18% of them singletons. Material: PBMCs or a T cell subset sorted from them (not recorded which). These receptors were obtained from an adult woman who had mild COVID-19 (a few samples of this study predate the infection). Cell type and time point are not known.

This clonotype has ten or more counts. The V and J genes are TRBV5-5 and TRBJ2-7; TRBD2 aligns across 14 bases. V lost 4 bases, J lost 0 bases, and 9 bases stayed unmatched. Germline CDR1 is SGHKS and CDR2 is YYEKEE (reference sequence). This CDR3 comprises 18 residues. The CDR3 loop reads CASSLEPGLAGGSYEQYF. CDR3 nucleotide sequence: TGTGCCAGCAGCCTGGAACCCGGACTAGCGGGGGGCTCCTACGAGCAGTACTTC. Based on the CDR3 plus reference TRBV5-5 and TRBJ2-7, the full variable domain is DAGVTQSPTHLIKTRGQQVTLRCSPISGHKSVSWYQQVLGQGPQFIFQYYEKEERGRGNFPDRFSARQFPNYSSELNVNALLLGDSALYLCASSLEPGLAGGSYEQYFGPGTRLTVT.

This clonotype has a handful of counts. This chain uses TRBV7-8 with TRBJ1-1, with D hard to call. Germline CDR1 reads SGHVS; CDR2 reads FQNEAQ. V lost 2 bases, J lost 1 base, and 8 bases lay in between. The CDR3 runs 14 residues. The CDR3 reads CASSLPQKNTEAFF. The DNA of the CDR3 is TGTGCCAGCAGCTTACCTCAGAAGAACACTGAAGCTTTCTTT.

Comments on this clonotype: A read error may produce the germline difference seen at one junction end. The chain links TRBV7-2 to TRBJ2-3; D might be TRBD2 (5 bases). The CDR3 is made up of 14 amino acids. CDR1 and CDR2 from the germline V gene are SGHTA and FQGNSA. CDR3 in DNA: TGTGTCAGCAGCTTAGCGTCGGCACAGGATACGCAGTATTTT. Its protein is CVSSLASAQDTQYF.

This clonotype was found a few times. The chain is built from TRBV30 and TRBJ1-2, with D tentatively TRBD1 (6 bases). Germline loops: CDR1 GTSNPN, CDR2 SVGIG (reference sequence). Trimming left V 0 bases short and J 6 bases short, with 23 bases between. CDR3 length: 17 residues. The CDR3 bases are TGTGCCTGGAGTGTCATACTGGGACTTCGGGGGGCGAATGGCTACACCTTC. Translating gives CAWSVILGLRGANGYTF. The entire variable domain, with the rest obtained from reference TRBV30 and TRBJ1-2, is as follows: SQTIHQWPATLVQPVGSPLSLECTVEGTSNPNLYWYRQAAGRGLQLLFYSVGIGQISSEVPQNLSASRPQDRQFILSSKKLLLSDSGFYLCAWSVILGLRGANGYTFGSGTRLTVV.

The genes are TRBV5-1 and TRBJ2-3, with 7 positions matching TRBD2. Per germline, CDR1 SGHRS and CDR2 YFSETQ. With V trimmed by 7 bases and J by 3 bases, 5 bases remained unmatched. The CDR3 is 13 amino acids. CDR3 protein: CASESGATDTQYF. The CDR3 bases are TGCGCCAGCGAAAGCGGGGCAACAGATACGCAGTATTTT.

The V gene is TRBV11-3, the J gene TRBJ2-3; D might be TRBD1 or TRBD2, each matching 5 bases. CDR3 size: 15 residues. V lost 5 bases to trimming and J lost 5 bases, with 17 bases between them. The V gene's germline CDR1 is SGHNT and CDR2 YENEEA. CDR3 coding DNA: TGTGCCAGCAGCGGAGCCCGGGGCGCGGTAGATACGCAGTATTTT. Residues: CASSGARGAVDTQYF. Full variable domain (outside the CDR3, taken from reference TRBV11-3 and TRBJ2-3): EAGVVQSPRYKIIEKKQPVAFWCNPISGHNTLYWYLQNLGQGPELLIRYENEEAVDDSQLPKDRFSAERLKGVDSTLKIQPAELGDSAVYLCASSGARGAVDTQYFGPGTRLTVL.

This chain connects TRBV4-2 to TRBJ1-1; D perhaps matches TRBD1 (6 bases). V was cut by 4 bases and J by 3 bases, with 15 bases left in between. The CDR3 totals 15 residues. Per germline, CDR1 LGHNA and CDR2 YNFKEQ. CDR3 bases: TGTGCCAGCAGCCCCCTATCGGACAGCCACACTGAAGCTTTCTTT. Protein sequence: CASSPLSDSHTEAFF.

V is TRBV20-1 and J is TRBJ2-7, with 9 bases matching TRBD1. Germline V gene data show CDR1 as DFQATT and CDR2 as SNEGSKA (reference sequence). V gave up 6 bases and J gave up 0 bases; unmatched junction bases: 18. This CDR3 has 18 amino acids. The CDR3 here is CSAPPAPGQGSSSYEQYF. In nucleotides, the CDR3 is TGCAGTGCCCCACCCGCTCCGGGACAGGGATCGAGCTCCTACGAGCAGTACTTC.

The gene calls are TRBV19 and TRBJ2-7, with 8 bases aligning to TRBD1. The germline V gene has CDR1 LNHDA and CDR2 SQIVND (reference sequence). V trimming: 7 bases; J trimming: 1 base; junction bases outside the gene matches: 3. The CDR3 consists of 13 residues. CDR3 amino acids: CASNTGGSYEQYF. CDR3 coding DNA: TGTGCCAGTAACACAGGGGGATCCTACGAGCAGTACTTC.

The V and J genes are TRBV5-1 and TRBJ2-1; TRBD1 is a possible D gene (6 bases). Germline V gene lookup returns CDR1 SGHRS and CDR2 YFSETQ. The CDR3 has 15 amino acids. Trimming left V 1 base short and J 4 bases short, with 12 bases between. This CDR3 is CASSLLGQSYNEQFF. In DNA, the CDR3 is TGCGCCAGCAGCTTGTTAGGACAGTCTTACAATGAGCAGTTCTTC.

This chain joins TRBV24-1 and TRBJ2-1; no clear D gene. V shed 0 bases and J shed 9 bases, with 14 bases lying between them. This CDR3 has 15 residues. Germline V gene lookup returns CDR1 KGHDR and CDR2 SFDVKD. Written as DNA, the CDR3 is TGTGCCACCAGTGATTTGCAATGGGGAATGGGTGAGCAGTTCTTC. Protein: CATSDLQWGMGEQFF.

The V gene is TRBV6-2 or TRBV6-3, the J gene TRBJ2-7; D may be TRBD2 (6 bases). Germline CDR1 is MNHEY and CDR2 is SVGEGT. There are 16 residues in the CDR3. V dropped 2 bases and J dropped 5 bases, with 19 bases sitting between them. The CDR3 DNA reads as TGTGCCAGCAGTTACCGAGGGGACGGGAGTGGTCACGAGCAGTACTTC. Protein sequence: CASSYRGDGSGHEQYF.

This clonotype was detected a few times. V is TRBV7-9 and J is TRBJ2-7; 10 nucleotides agree with TRBD1. Trimming at V came to 5 bases and at J to 2 bases, leaving 12 bases not matched to a gene. Per germline, CDR1 SEHNR and CDR2 FQNEAQ (reference sequence). CDR3 length: 17 residues. The CDR3 loop is CASSTTTGGNPAYEQYF. The CDR3, as DNA: TGTGCCAGCAGCACTACGACAGGGGGCAACCCTGCCTACGAGCAGTACTTC.

This chain links TRBV7-8 with TRBJ2-1, with 7 bases that match TRBD2. The length of the CDR3 is 16 residues. Germline V gene data show CDR1 as SGHVS and CDR2 as FQNEAQ. J gave up 8 bases and V 1 base, and 11 bases lay outside the gene matches. The CDR3 nucleotides read TGTGCCAGCAGCTTAGTGCGTCTAGCGGTCACTGATGAGCAGTTCTTC. As protein: CASSLVRLAVTDEQFF.

Only a few counts were recorded for this clonotype. The chain carries TRBV6-5 and TRBJ1-5, with D unclear. Germline lookup yields CDR1 MNHEY and CDR2 SVGAGI. V lost 0 bases and J lost 3, with 15 bases in between. The CDR3 runs 17 residues. CDR3 amino acids: CASSYSFRTAVNQPQHF. CDR3 DNA: TGTGCCAGCAGTTACTCGTTTCGGACCGCCGTCAATCAGCCCCAGCATTTT.

The V and J genes are TRBV20-1 and TRBJ1-6, with D possibly TRBD1 on 5 matching bases. Germline assignment: CDR1 DFQATT and CDR2 SNEGSKA (reference sequence). This CDR3 spans 14 amino acids. V was clipped by 2 bases and J by 5 bases, with 10 bases between them. CDR3 nucleotides: TGCAGTGCTAGATTGGGGACCAATAATTCACCCCTCCACTTT. Its protein product is CSARLGTNNSPLHF.

The chain employs TRBV10-3 and TRBJ2-5, with no clear D. Trimming stripped 2 bases from V and 4 bases from J, with 5 bases between. Germline loops: CDR1 ENHRY, CDR2 SYGVKD. The CDR3 runs 12 residues. In nucleotides, the CDR3 is TGTGCCATCAGTGAGAGAGGAGAGACCCAGTACTTC. Protein sequence: CAISERGETQYF.

This clonotype was seen a few times. The chain couples TRBV6-5 to TRBJ1-4, with 9 positions matching TRBD1. J lost 8 bases, V lost 8 bases, and 9 bases had no gene match. Germline-derived CDR1 and CDR2 are MNHEY and SVGAGI. This CDR3 region has 14 residues. The CDR3, as DNA: TGTGCCAGCCACGGGTCCGGGACAGGGGAAAAACTGTTTTTT. Encoded protein: CASHGSGTGEKLFF.

This clonotype occurred a few times. V and J are TRBV6-5 and TRBJ2-5; weak D call: TRBD1 (5 bases). Germline CDR1 and CDR2: MNHEY and SVGAGI. The CDR3 has 12 amino acids. DNA of the CDR3: TGTGCGGCCCAGGACACTCAAGAGACCCAGTACTTC. The encoded protein is CAAQDTQETQYF.

For this clonotype: At one boundary the junction diverges from the germline segment, which might be a read error. This chain's CDR3 is CASSPQTVSHEQYF. In nucleotides, the CDR3 is TGTGCCAGCAGCCCCCAGACAGTCTCCCACGAGCAGTACTTC. The J gene is TRBJ2-7, the V gene TRBV9; maybe TRBD1 (5 bases). Germline V gives CDR1 SGDLS, CDR2 YYNGEE. CDR3 length equals 14 residues.

This clonotype was counted a few times. The chain carries TRBV7-9 and TRBJ1-1; D is ambiguous. V lost 2 bases and J 6 bases, leaving 16 bases between the germline ends. The germline gives CDR1 SEHNR, CDR2 FQNEAQ (reference sequence). This CDR3 has 15 residues. Here the CDR3 DNA reads TGTGCCAGCAGCTTAAGCGGATTAATAGGCGCTGAAGCTTTCTTT. Protein product: CASSLSGLIGAEAFF.

This clonotype was observed a handful of times. The chain is built from TRBV20-1 and TRBJ1-1; D may be TRBD1 (5 bases). The CDR3 totals 14 residues. With 3 bases removed from V and 1 base from J, the gap between germline ends came to 12 bases. Germline assignment: CDR1 DFQATT and CDR2 SNEGSKA (reference sequence). The CDR3 DNA sequence: TGCAGTGCTAGTTTCCCCAGGGAGAACACTGAAGCTTTCTTT. Its protein product is CSASFPRENTEAFF.

This clonotype was counted only a few times. J is TRBJ2-1 and V is TRBV9; 10 bases are a match to TRBD1. CDR1 is SGDLS, CDR2 YYNGEE, per germline. V was clipped by 1 base and J by 2 bases; unmatched bases: 3. The CDR3 is 16 amino acids. CDR3 amino acids: CASSVSGTGAYNEQFF. The CDR3 nucleotides read TGTGCCAGCAGCGTATCCGGGACAGGGGCCTACAATGAGCAGTTCTTC.

This clonotype was seen a handful of times. The V call is TRBV11-2, the J call TRBJ1-1, with D tentatively TRBD1 (5 bases). The germline gives CDR1 SGHAT, CDR2 FQNNGV. Trimming took 7 bases from V and 5 from J, leaving 20 bases between them. The CDR3 is 15 amino acids. In nucleotides, the CDR3 is TGTGCCAGCACCCGTAGAAGGCACAACAGGACTGAAGCTTTCTTT. Translation gives CASTRRRHNRTEAFF. The full variable domain, completed using reference TRBV11-2 and TRBJ1-1, is EAGVAQSPRYKIIEKRQSVAFWCNPISGHATLYWYQQILGQGPKLLIQFQNNGVVDDSQLPKDRFSAERLKGVDSTLKIQPAKLEDSAVYLCASTRRRHNRTEAFFGQGTRLTVV.

This clonotype was detected many times. The chain recombines TRBV12-3 or TRBV12-4 with TRBJ1-6; D not certain. The CDR3 totals 14 residues. V lost 4 bases and J 5 bases, leaving 9 bases between the germline ends. CDR3 residues: CASSSYGDNSPLHF. DNA for the CDR3: TGTGCCAGCAGTTCCTACGGAGATAATTCACCCCTCCACTTT.